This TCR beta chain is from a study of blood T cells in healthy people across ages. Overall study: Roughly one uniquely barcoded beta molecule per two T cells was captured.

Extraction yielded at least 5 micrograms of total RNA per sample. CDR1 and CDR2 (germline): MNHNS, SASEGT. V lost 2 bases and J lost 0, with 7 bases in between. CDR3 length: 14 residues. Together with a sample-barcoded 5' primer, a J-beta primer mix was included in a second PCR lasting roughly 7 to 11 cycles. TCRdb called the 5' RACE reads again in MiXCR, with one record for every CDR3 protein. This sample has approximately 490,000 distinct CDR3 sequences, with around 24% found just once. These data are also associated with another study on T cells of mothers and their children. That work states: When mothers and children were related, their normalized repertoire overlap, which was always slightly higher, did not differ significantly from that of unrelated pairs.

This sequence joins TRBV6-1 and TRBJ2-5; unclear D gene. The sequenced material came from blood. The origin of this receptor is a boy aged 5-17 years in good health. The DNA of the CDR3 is TGTGCCAGCAGTGAATCCTTATACCAAGAGACCCAGTACTTC. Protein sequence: CASSESLYQETQYF.